This record looks at one TCR beta chain sequence and its context. RNA transcripts provided the source from which TCR beta CDR3 regions were amplified. The TCR CDR3 was amplified in a first-round RT-PCR using the HTBI primer set. Using its own MiXCR run on the multiplex PCR reads, TCRdb lists one record per CDR3 protein. This table holds 750,000 to 950,000 distinct CDR3 sequences, over 35% found once. The entry originates in a study of T cells in Graves' hyperthyroidism and ophthalmopathy. The length of the CDR3 is 14 residues. This sequence originates from a man aged 18-30 years with Graves' hyperthyroidism. Material: blood. V and J are TRBV12-1 and TRBJ1-4; whether TRBD1, the table's D call, matches the DNA was not checked. TRBV12-1 is a recognized pseudogene. In nucleotides, the CDR3 is TGTGCCAGCAGCTTTACAGGGACTAATGAAAAACTGTTTTTT. This encodes CASSFTGTNEKLFF.